A single sample is the source of the 2 T cell receptor beta chains below, sequenced in a study of TET2 disruption in CD19-targeted CAR T cells. Libraries were prepared by immunoSEQ multiplex PCR; TCRdb keeps only in-frame clonotypes and omits some of them. The table for this sample gives several hundred clones. The treatment denotes: autologous CTL019 cells: CD19 CAR with 4-1BB and CD3 zeta domains. Source: peripheral blood, taken from a patient treated with CD19 CAR T cells. These receptors all come from a man between 65 and 85 years old with chronic lymphocytic leukemia.

Judged by frequency, this clone is large. The read halts 3 residues ahead of the CDR3 end, with the missing end drawn from the germline J gene. The chain joins TRBV7-8 to TRBJ1-2, with 11 bases aligning to TRBD1. The CDR3 sequence is 16 residues long. Trimming took 1 base from V and 4 from J; bases not matched to a gene: 5. In germline, CDR1 is SGHVS, CDR2 FQNEAQ. Here the CDR3 reads CASSLGTGGAGYGYTF. CDR3 DNA (partial): TGTGCCAGCAGCTTAGGGACAGGGGGCGCGGGCTATGGC.

This clone is called large based on its frequency. The CDR3 loop is CASSPDIRTDTQYF. The CDR3 DNA, read in part, is TGTGCCAGCTCACCCGACATACGCACAGATACG. The chain links TRBV18 to TRBJ2-3; no firm D call. The CDR3 goes on 3 residues after the read ends, and that part is filled in from the germline J gene. Between the trimmed V and J ends, which lost 3 bases and 1 base, there was a span of 8 bases. CDR3 size: 14 residues. Germline CDR1 is KGHSH and CDR2 is LQKENI.